Listed here is a single TCR beta chain. There is no known antigen for this receptor. Within one base of it there is no much larger clone, and no base qualities were kept. The cohort was made up of roughly 670 healthy bone marrow donors. At the time of sampling, all cohort members were nominally healthy, though unrecorded immune exposures were likely present. The donor tested CMV seropositive and was one of the 289 seropositive cohort members. Every donor gave a peripheral blood sample, and the peripheral blood mononuclear cells from that sample were used for TCR beta sequencing. The Qiagen DNeasy Blood Extraction Kit was used to extract genomic DNA from the blood cell samples. Receptor amplification or capture employed the immunoSEQ multiplex PCR assay. A mixture of 60 forward primers for TCR Vbeta segments and 13 reverse primers for TCR Jbeta segments was used in the multiplex PCR. The CDR3 region of rearranged TCR beta genes was amplified from genomic DNA by a multiplex PCR assay. Amplified TCR beta libraries were sequenced as 87-base-pair reads on the Illumina HiSeq System. The original pipeline was this. In a later analysis, roughly 80 million unique TCR beta chains were counted across the approximately 620 repertoires, and about 10 million of these chains were shared by at least two donors. Raw reads were error-corrected and collapsed into unique sequences with a nearest-neighbor algorithm that merged closely related sequences to remove PCR and sequencing errors. CDR3 sequences were aligned to IMGT reference sequences to assign V, D and J gene segments. Each retained sequence needed at least a six-nucleotide match to both a V gene segment and a J gene segment. A rearrangement was called productive if the CDR3 had no stop codons and remained in frame with V and J, and every other rearrangement was called non-productive. Following IMGT convention, CDR3 was defined as the stretch from the second conserved V-encoded cysteine up to the conserved J-encoded phenylalanine. In an earlier analysis of more than 550 of the donors, sequences lacking an unambiguous match to a single V gene segment were excluded. In an earlier analysis of 587 of the donors, V segments were called functional above 56.7% productive rearrangements and were called segregating when the between-donor standard deviation exceeded 5%. To diagnose cytomegalovirus status from the catalog of TCR beta chain sequences, a statistical classification framework was built. In a later analysis, V and J genes were assigned by comparing TCR nucleotide sequences against IMGT/GENE-DB human TR gene sequences. Using the TCRdist pipeline, a later analysis assigned CDR3 sequences along with most-parsimonious VDJ recombination scenarios. In a later analysis, each TCR beta chain was defined by its CDR3 amino acid sequence together with its V-gene family, and reads without a unique V-gene family were excluded. A later analysis removed 550 to 650 highly shared, low-generation-probability nucleotide sequences to deal with suspected cross-contamination and a sequencing artifact. In a later analysis, a clonal expansion index for each public chain was calculated from normalized within-repertoire ranks of inferred template counts. In a later analysis, generation probabilities were computed with a VDJ recombination model fitted to out-of-frame rearrangements, and the resulting probabilities were checked against IGoR. Hypergeometric tests were used in a later analysis to score TCR-TCR, TCR-HLA and TCR-CMV co-occurrence, with a repertoire-size bias correction applied to the TCR pairs. False discovery rates were estimated in a later analysis by permuting HLA or CMV assignments 20 times. A later analysis grouped co-occurring TCRs with DBSCAN, adding TCRdist sequence similarity when clustering within HLA-allele-positive subsets. Repertoires with fewer than 30,000 or more than 120,000 public chains were left out of co-occurrence clustering, as were a handful of repertoires with anomalous nucleotide sharing. Not all clones reach the TCRdb copy of this immuneACCESS table, which keeps in-frame sequences only. Checked studies attribute under half of the gap to unresolved V genes and leave the rest unexplained. D and trimming come from the DNA, and the V and J calls and clone size come from that table. Across this sample there are fewer than 250,000 clones, with around four fifths seen only once. The top ten constitute 10% of the sample.

This record belongs to a study of cytomegalovirus exposure and HLA in healthy donors (dated by TCRdb to the late 2010s). Context from the whole study: In an earlier analysis of some 610 of the donors, around 290 Gb of sequence data and 117 million unique TCR beta sequences from about 179 million T cells were reported. An early release covering roughly 640 HLA-typed donors comprised about 300 gigabases of sequencing data and approximately 80 million unique TCR sequences. Among the approximately 400 genotyped donors, approximately 81% belonged to the genetic ancestry cluster associated with self-reported Caucasian donors. The study was designed to test whether signatures of past pathogen exposure could be identified by cataloging public T cell receptors. The study used immunosequencing to profile the T cell repertoires of around 600 subjects and linked those repertoires to cytomegalovirus serostatus. A separate validation cohort of more than 100 different subjects was used in addition to the roughly 670-subject first cohort. High-throughput TCR immunosequencing, statistical association of individual TCRs with disease status, and machine learning were combined to predict cytomegalovirus infection status. To study patterns of TCR occurrence, a later analysis re-analyzed previously published TCR beta repertoires from 666 donors and added high-resolution HLA genotyping. Rather than using new phenotypic data, the later analysis identified candidate immune exposures from TCR beta sequences and from how often those sequences occurred across donors. An earlier analysis of approximately 580 of the donors used high-throughput TCR beta sequencing to judge whether each TCR beta V gene segment behaved as functional or pseudogenic. Donor age, sex, ethnicity and CMV serostatus were compiled alongside the repertoire data. A later genetic analysis used genome-wide SNP genotypes for about 65% of the roughly 700 donors, treating that subset as a discovery cohort. All discovery cohort repertoires had been generated using a single sequencing platform. Both class I and class II loci were covered by HLA typing, at four-digit resolution. Typing coverage differed by locus: A, B, C, DRB1 and DQB1 were typed in about 629-640 donors, DQA1 in about 500, DPA1 in 600 to 610, and DPB1 in roughly 450. Because of strong linkage in the cohort, roughly five DR-DQ haplotypes were treated as single units for association and clustering. On average, approximately 250,000 unique TCR beta nucleotide sequences were sequenced per donor among 398 genotyped donors of the cohort, with roughly 20% of those sequences being non-productive. Study-wide conclusions, independent of this receptor: Most TCR sequences were observed very rarely across donors, whereas some public TCRs were present in many individuals. Cytomegalovirus status was reported to be diagnosed by the classifier with high specificity and sensitivity in both the original and validation cohorts. Because some donors lacked HLA typing at each locus, the association tests relied only on the typed subset. In this cohort, only TCR beta chains were sequenced, and detectable features were limited by the absence of alpha or paired-chain data. A later genetic analysis associated a missense DCLRE1C variant with V-gene and J-gene trimming of TCR beta chains, and an independent cohort replicated the association. A later genetic analysis reported fewer N-insertions in productive TCRs among donors in an Asian-associated ancestry cluster than the approximately 700-donor mean. In the study, around 160 TCR beta chains were listed as associated with cytomegalovirus. In a later analysis, most CMV-associated TCR beta chains were found to appear HLA-restricted, with HLA associations seemingly driven largely by CMV exposure. At a false discovery rate of 0.05, a later analysis linked some 17,000 TCR beta sequences to specific HLA alleles. Presence/absence analyses assumed roughly uniform sequencing depth across donors, an assumption that may not hold. In an earlier analysis of some 550 of the donors, most TCR beta V segments were observed in productive rearrangements about 87% or about 30% of the time, broadly matching IMGT annotations. A few of the identified cytomegalovirus-associated TCR beta chains were confirmed in vitro to be specific for cytomegalovirus antigens. A cluster of highly shared sequence variants was judged likely to be a technical artifact of the sequencing pipeline. Strong co-occurrence of HLA alleles, especially DR and DQ, made assigning TCR associations to individual alleles difficult. A further reported finding was that TCR beta sequences accurately predicted the HLA-A and HLA-B alleles for most subjects in the first cohort. Linkage disequilibrium might explain the correlated functional status among segregating V segments, but an unknown experimental factor could not be excluded. In a later analysis, HLA-associated TCR beta chains were found to be more clonally expanded and to have lower generation probabilities than equally common non-associated chains. In a later analysis, TCR association rates were found to vary across HLA loci, with the most associated TCRs seen for DRB1 alleles and the fewest for HLA-C alleles. For the cohort, immune exposure information was limited to CMV serostatus. Some IMGT-functional V segments, including TRBV6-2 and TRBV6-3, could not be distinguished by the 87-base-pair reads and were therefore excluded. Because counts were too low, some 17 rarely observed V segments, including chromosome 9 orphons, were excluded from the earlier analysis of some 540 of the donors. The authors suggested that the approach could potentially be generalized to other disease states and immunological phenotypes. In a later analysis, several top co-occurrence clusters were reported to appear linked to parvovirus B19, influenza, CMV and Epstein-Barr virus.

Measured from the cysteine to the phenylalanine, the CDR3 is 18 residues long. Only the CDR3 portion is preserved as DNA: 54 bases, with reading frame beginning at the first base. V is clipped by 3 bases and J by 0 bases, and the sequence between their germline boundaries is 18 bases long. Sequencing input: PBMCs. The sequence was obtained from a woman aged 45-59 years in good health and CMV-seropositive. The chain joins TRBV23-1 to TRBJ1-3, with no reliable assignment of the D segment. TRBV23-1 is treated as an ORF (open reading frame) with a function not yet certain. CDR3 protein: CASSHLVAGSDSGNTIYF. At the DNA level, the sequence is TGCGCCAGCAGTCATCTCGTGGCAGGTTCTGACTCTGGAAACACCATATATTTT.